Each of the 32 T cell receptor beta chains below was sequenced from the same sample in a study of OX40 agonist ivuxolimab in advanced cancers. Produced via immunoSEQ multiplex PCR; TCRdb's table is partial and in-frame only. This sample has around 35,000 clones, with just under 85% found just once. This specimen was CD4+ or CD8+ T cells sorted from blood, taken in a trial of the OX40 agonist ivuxolimab. These receptors all stem from an adult with an advanced solid tumor such as melanoma, head and neck, liver or kidney cancer.

The V call is TRBV28, the J call TRBJ1-3; TRBD1 is a possible D gene (6 bases). CDR3 size: 14 residues. Germline CDR1 MDHEN, CDR2 SYDVKM. Trimming pared 8 bases from V and 4 bases from J, leaving 15 bases between. The CDR3, as DNA: TGTGCCAGCGGCCTGTCAGGGGCCGGAAACACCATATATTTT. It yields the protein CASGLSGAGNTIYF.

This clone was seen only a few times. The genes are TRBV10-1 and TRBJ2-1; D is uncertain. CDR1 and CDR2 from the germline V gene are WNHNN and SYGVQD (reference sequence). Trimming pared 2 bases from V and 8 bases from J, leaving 13 bases between. This CDR3 spans 14 amino acids. CDR3 sequence (DNA): TGCGCCAGCAGTGAGGCGGCCCCACCCTATGAGCAGTTCTTC. Translated: CASSEAAPPYEQFF.

The chain links TRBV6-1 to TRBJ1-5, with 8 bases lining up with TRBD1. Germline values: CDR1 MNHNS, CDR2 SASEGT. The V and J ends lost 2 bases and 6 bases, in that order; junction bases with no gene match: 9. The length of the CDR3 is 16 residues. CDR3: CASSEPGQGVAQPQHF. CDR3 DNA: TGTGCCAGCAGTGAACCCGGACAGGGAGTGGCTCAGCCCCAGCATTTT.

This clone was observed once. The gene calls are TRBV9 and TRBJ1-2, with D perhaps TRBD1 (5 bases). The CDR3 totals 14 residues. V was cut by 4 bases and J by 3 bases, with 13 bases left in between. Germline CDR1 SGDLS, CDR2 YYNGEE. The CDR3 spells CASSYREQDYGYTF. The CDR3 coding sequence is TGTGCCAGCAGCTACCGGGAACAGGACTATGGCTACACCTTC.

This chain links TRBV19 with TRBJ2-1; D remains unclear. The CDR3 has 11 amino acids. The germline V gene encodes CDR1 LNHDA and CDR2 SQIVND (reference sequence). With 6 bases removed from V and 4 bases from J, the gap between germline ends came to 4 bases. CDR3 bases: TGTGCCAGTAGCCGATACAATGAGCAGTTCTTC. Amino acids: CASSRYNEQFF. Based on the CDR3 plus reference TRBV19 and TRBJ2-1, the full variable domain is DGGITQSPKYLFRKEGQNVTLSCEQNLNHDAMYWYRQDPGQGLRLIYYSQIVNDFQKGDIAEGYSVSREKKESFPLTVTSAQKNPTAFYLCASSRYNEQFFGPGTRLTVL.

This clone was counted a few times. This sequence joins TRBV6-4 and TRBJ1-5, with a tentative D call TRBD1 (6 bases). With 6 bases removed from V and 0 bases from J, the gap between germline ends came to 27 bases. The CDR3 runs to 20 residues. Germline V gene data show CDR1 as MRHNA and CDR2 as SNTAGT. Here the CDR3 DNA reads TGTGCCAGCAGACTCACCCCCGGGACACGTCACCCTTATAGCAATCAGCCCCAGCATTTT. This codes for CASRLTPGTRHPYSNQPQHF.

V is TRBV6-6 and J is TRBJ1-5, with D possibly TRBD1 on 5 matching bases. In germline, CDR1 is MNHNY, CDR2 SVGAGI (reference sequence). The CDR3 runs 15 residues. V shed 5 bases and J shed 4 bases, with 15 bases lying between them. CDR3 sequence: CASSTIAGGNQPQHF. In DNA, the CDR3 is TGTGCCAGCAGTACAATAGCGGGGGGGAATCAGCCCCAGCATTTT.

This chain uses TRBV2 with TRBJ1-6, with TRBD1 as a possible D gene (6 bases). With 5 bases removed from V and 10 bases from J, the gap between germline ends came to 18 bases. Germline CDR1 SNHLY, CDR2 FYNNEI. The CDR3 is made up of 15 amino acids. CDR3 in DNA: TGTGCCAGCAGTAGAAGGGGGGGGGAGGGCTCACCCCTCCACTTT. It specifies CASSRRGGEGSPLHF.

This CDR3 reads CASSLVPRVAEQYF. For the CDR3, the DNA is TGTGCCAGCAGCTTAGTCCCCAGGGTGGCCGAGCAGTACTTC. The chain carries TRBV7-8 and TRBJ2-7, with D perhaps matching TRBD1 (5 bases). The CDR3 covers 14 residues. Trimming removed 1 base from V and 6 bases from J, with 13 bases in between. CDR1 SGHVS and CDR2 FQNEAQ come from the germline V gene.

This clone was detected a few times. The rearrangement uses TRBV7-9 and TRBJ2-7; D is unclear. Per germline, CDR1 SEHNR and CDR2 FQNEAQ (reference sequence). This CDR3 spans 15 amino acids. Trimming took 4 bases from V and 3 from J, leaving 16 bases between them. The CDR3 protein is CASSSMGIRNYEQYF. The CDR3 bases are TGTGCCAGCAGCTCCATGGGGATTCGTAACTACGAGCAGTACTTC.

The chain uses TRBV6-4 and TRBJ2-3; D ambiguous. Per the germline V gene, CDR1 is MRHNA and CDR2 is SNTAGT. The CDR3 is made up of 15 amino acids. Trimming cost V 1 base and J 0 bases, with 8 bases left between them. CDR3 nucleotides: TGTGCCAGCAGTGACTACGACGGAAGCACAGATACGCAGTATTTT. Its translation: CASSDYDGSTDTQYF.

This clone has a handful of counts. A much larger clone lies a single base off, so this may be a read error. Other DNA sequences within the sample encode an identical CDR3. The CDR3 region has the DNA TGTGCCAGCAGTGAGGGAAACACTGAAGCTTTCTTT. This sequence encodes CASSEGNTEAFF. This chain links TRBV2 with TRBJ1-1; D gene unclear. The CDR3 contains 12 residues. Trimming took 3 bases from V and 2 from J, leaving 4 bases between them. CDR1 is SNHLY, CDR2 FYNNEI, per germline.

J is TRBJ1-4 and V is TRBV7-8; 8 bases agree with TRBD1. This CDR3 is built from 16 residues. J gave up 8 bases and V 0 bases, and 8 bases lay outside the gene matches. Germline CDR1 and CDR2: SGHVS and FQNEAQ. CDR3 coding DNA: TGTGCCAGCAGCTTAGCTTTGGCAGGGGGCGGCGAAAAACTGTTTTTT. Encoded protein: CASSLALAGGGEKLFF.

V is TRBV2 and J is TRBJ2-3; D not resolved. Trimming left V 6 bases short and J 3 bases short, with 10 bases between. The CDR3 has 13 residues. Germline values: CDR1 SNHLY, CDR2 FYNNEI. CDR3 sequence: CASRTGVTDTQYF. Here the CDR3 DNA reads TGTGCCAGCAGGACTGGGGTGACAGATACGCAGTATTTT.

The table lists this clone with a few counts. V gene TRBV19 combines with J gene TRBJ1-5; D perhaps matches TRBD1 (6 bases). V was pared by 4 bases and J by 0 bases, with 10 bases between. This CDR3 is built from 15 residues. Germline CDR1 reads LNHDA; CDR2 reads SQIVND (reference sequence). The CDR3 sequence is CASSRDNYSNQPQHF. The DNA of the CDR3 is TGTGCCAGTAGTAGGGACAATTATAGCAATCAGCCCCAGCATTTT.

The V and J genes are TRBV7-6 and TRBJ1-2; the match to TRBD1 covers 7 bases. The CDR3 has 14 residues. CDR1 is SGHVS, CDR2 FNYEAQ, per germline. The V segment lost 5 bases and the J segment 4 bases; nucleotides outside the gene matches: 7. The CDR3 DNA reads as TGTGCCAGCAGCGCGAGGGGGCTCGGCTATGGCTACACCTTC. Translated: CASSARGLGYGYTF.

V is TRBV29-1 and J is TRBJ1-2, with 7 bases fitting TRBD1. Unmatched junction bases numbered 8, after V lost 7 bases and J lost 3 bases. This CDR3 comprises 13 residues. Germline V lookup: CDR1 SQVTM, CDR2 ANQGSEA. Written as DNA, the CDR3 is TGCAGCGGGGCGGCAGGGGGGGACTATGGCTACACCTTC. This codes for CSGAAGGDYGYTF.

V and J are TRBV27 and TRBJ1-4, with D possibly matching TRBD1 (5 bases). The CDR3 is made up of 15 amino acids. Germline V gives CDR1 MNHEY, CDR2 SMNVEV (reference sequence). Deletions cut 8 bases from V and 2 bases from J, with 15 bases between. CDR3 loop: CASQRGGSTNEKLFF. The DNA of the CDR3 is TGTGCCAGCCAAAGGGGTGGGTCTACTAATGAAAAACTGTTTTTT.

This chain connects TRBV2 to TRBJ2-7; no definite D call. Per the germline V gene, CDR1 is SNHLY and CDR2 is FYNNEI. V was shortened by 4 bases and J by 6 bases, with 4 bases between the two germline ends. The length of the CDR3 is 10 residues. The CDR3 region has the DNA TGTGCCAGCAGTGGTCGCGAGCAGTACTTC. It yields the protein CASSGREQYF.

The chain has TRBV7-9 and TRBJ2-4; TRBD2 aligns across 12 bases. Germline values: CDR1 SEHNR, CDR2 FQNEAQ (reference sequence). V lost 1 base to trimming and J lost 0 bases; unmatched junction nucleotides: 4. This CDR3 contains 18 residues. CDR3 sequence: CASSLGGLAGLAKNIQYF. The CDR3 DNA is TGTGCCAGCAGCTTAGGGGGACTAGCGGGTTTAGCCAAAAACATTCAGTACTTC.

The chain employs TRBV27 and TRBJ2-1, with 12 bases identical to TRBD2. J was trimmed by 6 bases and V by 3 bases; bases with no gene match: 0. The CDR3 has 14 residues. CDR1 is MNHEY and CDR2 is SMNVEV in the germline V gene (reference sequence). DNA of the CDR3: TGTGCCAGCAGTTTGGGACTAGCGGGCAATGAGCAGTTCTTC. Its translation is CASSLGLAGNEQFF.

As regards this clone: The same CDR3 also results from other DNA sequences found in this sample. The CDR3: CASSLDWGTDTQYF. The CDR3, as DNA: TGTGCCAGCAGCTTAGATTGGGGTACAGATACGCAGTATTTT. The chain couples TRBV11-2 to TRBJ2-3; D gene uncertain. The CDR3 is made up of 14 amino acids. Germline assignment: CDR1 SGHAT and CDR2 FQNNGV. The germline V and J ends were trimmed by 0 bases and 3 bases, with 7 bases remaining between them. Together with reference TRBV11-2 and TRBJ2-3, the CDR3 gives the full variable domain: EAGVAQSPRYKIIEKRQSVAFWCNPISGHATLYWYQQILGQGPKLLIQFQNNGVVDDSQLPKDRFSAERLKGVDSTLKIQPAKLEDSAVYLCASSLDWGTDTQYFGPGTRLTVL.

The rearrangement joins TRBV10-3 to TRBJ2-2; 10 bases line up with TRBD2. The CDR3 consists of 16 residues. Germline CDR1 and CDR2: ENHRY and SYGVKD. V trimming: 7 bases; J trimming: 0 bases; junction bases outside the gene matches: 5. The CDR3 loop is CAITAGLATNTGELFF. The CDR3 DNA sequence: TGTGCCATCACGGCGGGACTAGCGACGAACACCGGGGAGCTGTTTTTT.

The chain recombines TRBV2 with TRBJ2-7; TRBD1 matches at 8 bases. The length of the CDR3 is 13 residues. J lost 7 bases, V lost 7 bases, and 9 bases had no gene match. CDR1 SNHLY and CDR2 FYNNEI come from the germline V gene. CDR3: CASKADRAGEQYF. The DNA of the CDR3 is TGTGCCAGCAAGGCGGACAGGGCGGGGGAGCAGTACTTC.

This clone was seen only once. The chain couples TRBV9 to TRBJ2-3, with D maybe TRBD2 (6 bases). Germline V gene data show CDR1 as SGDLS and CDR2 as YYNGEE. This CDR3 comprises 12 residues. Trimming left V 2 bases short and J 8 bases short, with 9 bases between. The CDR3 sequence is CASSVEEGTQYF. The DNA for the CDR3 is TGTGCCAGCAGCGTCGAGGAGGGTACGCAGTATTTT.

The V and J genes are TRBV6-6 and TRBJ2-7; no definite D call. Trimming shortened V by 2 bases and J by 6 bases, and 11 bases separated the two germline ends. There are 13 residues in the CDR3. Germline V CDR1 and CDR2: MNHNY, SVGAGI (reference sequence). The CDR3 spells CASSYPTGGEQYF. In DNA, the CDR3 is TGTGCCAGCAGTTACCCCACGGGCGGCGAGCAGTACTTC.

The chain employs TRBV5-1 and TRBJ1-4, with D perhaps matching TRBD1 (5 bases). There are 15 residues in the CDR3. Trimming pared 0 bases from V and 4 bases from J, leaving 10 bases between. Germline-derived CDR1 and CDR2 are SGHRS and YFSETQ. CDR3 nucleotide sequence: TGCGCCAGCAGCTTGGGGGTCAGGGTTAATGAAAAACTGTTTTTT. Protein: CASSLGVRVNEKLFF.

This clone appeared a single time. This chain connects TRBV6-5 to TRBJ1-5, with 7 nucleotides matching TRBD1. The junction had 6 bases not matched to a gene; V was cut back by 5 bases and J by 2 bases. The V gene's germline CDR1 is MNHEY and CDR2 SVGAGI. CDR3 length: 15 amino acids. CDR3 bases: TGTGCCAGCAGTAAAACAGGGGCGGGCAATCAGCCCCAGCATTTT. Protein sequence: CASSKTGAGNQPQHF.

This clone has just a few counts. The rearrangement joins TRBV9 to TRBJ2-1, with a possible D match to TRBD2 (6 bases). The V end lost 0 bases, the J end lost 4 bases, and 11 bases lay between the germline ends. The CDR3 extends over 15 amino acids. Germline values: CDR1 SGDLS, CDR2 YYNGEE. The CDR3 sequence is CASSVGRRGYNEQFF. The CDR3 nucleotides read TGTGCCAGCAGCGTAGGCCGCCGGGGGTACAATGAGCAGTTCTTC.

The CDR3 DNA reads TGTGCCAGCAGCTTTGCTCTAGCGGGGGACGCCTACAATGAGCAGTTCTTC. This codes for CASSFALAGDAYNEQFF. The chain uses TRBV11-2 and TRBJ2-1, with 10 bases lining up with TRBD2. Germline V gene data show CDR1 as SGHAT and CDR2 as FQNNGV. This CDR3 region has 17 residues. J lost 2 bases, V lost 3 bases, and 7 bases had no gene match.

The CDR3 coding sequence is TGTGCCAGTAGCGGACTAGCTACGCAGTATTTT. This sequence encodes CASSGLATQYF. V usage is TRBV19 and J usage is TRBJ2-3, with 8 bases identical to TRBD2. In germline, CDR1 is LNHDA, CDR2 SQIVND (reference sequence). The trim removed 6 bases at V and 8 bases at J, leaving 1 base unmatched. CDR3 length: 11 amino acids.

V usage is TRBV4-1 and J usage is TRBJ2-4, with TRBD2 matching over 9 bases. The CDR3 sequence is 18 residues long. CDR1 is MGHRA, CDR2 YSYEKL, per germline. V was clipped by 3 bases and J by 3 bases; unmatched bases: 12. The CDR3 loop reads CASSHRGASGDGKNIQYF. DNA for the CDR3: TGCGCCAGCAGCCACCGAGGGGCTAGCGGGGATGGCAAAAACATTCAGTACTTC.